A single sample is the source of the 2 T cell receptor beta chains below, sequenced in a study of blood T cell repertoires in COVID-19. Sequenced by immunoSEQ multiplex PCR; TCRdb stores in-frame clones only, minus some. Counted here are 100,000 to 150,000 clones, roughly 80% occurring once; the ten biggest clones make up about 5.5%. What was sequenced was peripheral blood. These receptors were obtained from an elderly man with COVID-19, enrolled during active disease.

Here the CDR3 DNA reads TGTGCCAGCAGCCTCGGGACTCAATACGAGCAGTACTTC. Protein product: CASSLGTQYEQYF. This chain joins TRBV7-2 and TRBJ2-7, with TRBD2 as a possible D gene (6 bases). V was clipped by 5 bases and J by 4 bases, with 12 bases between them. The V gene's germline CDR1 is SGHTA and CDR2 FQGNSA. CDR3 size: 13 residues. Full variable domain (remainder filled in from reference TRBV7-2 and TRBJ2-7): GAGVSQSPSNKVTEKGKDVELRCDPISGHTALYWYRQSLGQGLEFLIYFQGNSAPDKSGLPSDRFSAERTGGSVSTLTIQRTQQEDSAVYLCASSLGTQYEQYFGPGTRLTVT.

J is TRBJ2-7 and V is TRBV7-8, with 9 bases lining up with TRBD1. The germline CDR1 and CDR2 sequences are SGHVS and FQNEAQ. The CDR3 contains 15 residues. V dropped 2 bases and J dropped 1; count of bases not matched to a gene: 3. In DNA form, the CDR3 reads TGTGCCAGCAGCTTACGCGGGACAGGGTCCTACGAGCAGTACTTC. Translating gives CASSLRGTGSYEQYF.